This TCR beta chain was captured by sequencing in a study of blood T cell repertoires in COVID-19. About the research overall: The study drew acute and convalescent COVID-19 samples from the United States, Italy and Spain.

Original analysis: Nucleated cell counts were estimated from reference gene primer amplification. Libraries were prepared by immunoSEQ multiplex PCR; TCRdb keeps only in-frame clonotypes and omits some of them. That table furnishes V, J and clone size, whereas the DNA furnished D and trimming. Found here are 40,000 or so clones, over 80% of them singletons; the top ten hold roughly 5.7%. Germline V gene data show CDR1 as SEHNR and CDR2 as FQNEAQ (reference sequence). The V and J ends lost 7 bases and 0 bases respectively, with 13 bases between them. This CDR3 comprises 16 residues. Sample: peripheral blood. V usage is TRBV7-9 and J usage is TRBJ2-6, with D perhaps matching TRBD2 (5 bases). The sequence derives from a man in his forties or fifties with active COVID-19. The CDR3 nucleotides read TGTGCCAGCACCACCTCGGGATCCTCTGGGGCCAACGTCCTGACTTTC. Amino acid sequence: CASTTSGSSGANVLTF.